These 31 T cell receptor beta chains were all obtained from the same sample, sequenced in a study of cytomegalovirus exposure and HLA in healthy donors. Amplification used 60 Vbeta primers and 13 Jbeta primers. Some clones are missing from TCRdb's copy, which holds only in-frame ones; the method was immunoSEQ multiplex PCR. This sample has fewer than 250,000 clones, with 79% found just once. Sequencing was carried out using PBMCs. The receptors originated from a woman between 50 and 59 years old in good health and CMV-seronegative.

The chain combines TRBV15 with TRBJ1-1; maybe TRBD1 (5 bases). Trimming cost V 2 bases and J 0 bases, with 13 bases left between them. The CDR3 has 16 amino acids. Germline V lookup: CDR1 LNHNV, CDR2 YYDKDF (reference sequence). The CDR3 sequence is CATSRSRGAMNTEAFF. DNA of the CDR3: TGTGCCACCAGCAGATCCCGCGGGGCGATGAACACTGAAGCTTTCTTT.

This chain uses TRBV19 with TRBJ1-1; TRBD1 aligns across 10 bases. Germline V gene lookup returns CDR1 LNHDA and CDR2 SQIVND (reference sequence). V shed 2 bases and J 1 base; nucleotides not matched to a gene: 4. There are 16 residues in the CDR3. CDR3 DNA: TGTGCCAGTAGTATAAGGGGGACAGGGGCGAACACTGAAGCTTTCTTT. Translated, it gives CASSIRGTGANTEAFF.

The chain couples TRBV27 to TRBJ2-3; possibly TRBD2 for D (6 bases). The V gene lost 5 bases and the J gene lost 4 bases, with 25 bases spanning the gap. In germline, CDR1 is MNHEY, CDR2 SMNVEV (reference sequence). The CDR3 contains 18 residues. This CDR3 is CASSGILLLARPPDTQYF. The CDR3 DNA sequence: TGTGCCAGCAGTGGAATCCTCCTACTAGCCCGACCCCCAGATACGCAGTATTTT.

Concerning this clone itself: The junction shows a germline mismatch at one end, possibly a read error. The chain couples TRBV28 to TRBJ1-1; D uncertain. Germline CDR1 reads MDHEN; CDR2 reads SYDVKM. This CDR3 region has 11 residues. CDR3 amino acids: CASSLSYEAFF. DNA of the CDR3: TGTGCCAGCAGTTTAAGTTATGAAGCCTTCTTT. Together with reference TRBV28 and TRBJ1-1, the CDR3 gives the full variable domain: DVKVTQSSRYLVKRTGEKVFLECVQDMDHENMFWYRQDPGLGLRLIYFSYDVKMKEKGDIPEGYSVSREKKERFSLILESASTNQTSMYLCASSLSYEAFFGQGTRLTVV.

The chain employs TRBV5-6 and TRBJ1-6, with 9 positions matching TRBD1. After removal of 1 base from V and 7 bases from J, the junction contained 3 bases not matched to a gene. Germline V gives CDR1 SGHDT, CDR2 YYEEEE. The CDR3 is 15 amino acids. DNA of the CDR3: TGTGCCAGCAGCTTGACTGGGACAGGGAATTCACCCCTCCACTTT. It codes for CASSLTGTGNSPLHF.

The chain has TRBV6-5 and TRBJ2-4; a weak D match, TRBD1 (8 bases). CDR3 length equals 13 residues. The V and J ends lost 7 bases and 8 bases respectively, with 15 bases between them. Germline V gives CDR1 MNHEY, CDR2 SVGAGI. CDR3 sequence: CASKVTGGDIQYF. Here the CDR3 DNA reads TGTGCCAGCAAAGTCACAGGGGGGGACATTCAGTACTTC.

The CDR3 spells CASSLSRQGGQPQHF. The CDR3 DNA sequence: TGTGCCAGCAGCTTATCACGACAGGGTGGACAGCCCCAGCATTTT. The V call is TRBV5-8, the J call TRBJ1-5; the match to TRBD1 covers 7 bases. From germline, CDR1 is SGHTS and CDR2 YDEGEE. Trimming removed 2 bases from V and 7 bases from J; junction bases left unmatched: 9. This CDR3 has 15 residues. Variable domain in full (rest from reference TRBV5-8 and TRBJ1-5): EAGVTQSPTHLIKTRGQQATLRCSPISGHTSVYWYQQALGLGLQFLLWYDEGEERNRGNFPPRFSGRQFPNYSSELNVNALELEDSALYLCASSLSRQGGQPQHFGDGTRLSIL.

The chain recombines TRBV19 with TRBJ1-2; D gene uncertain. V lost 6 bases to trimming and J lost 2 bases, with 10 bases between them. The CDR3 runs to 13 residues. Per the germline V gene, CDR1 is LNHDA and CDR2 is SQIVND (reference sequence). The CDR3 here is CASSQDPNYGYTF. The CDR3 DNA reads as TGTGCCAGTAGCCAGGATCCAAACTATGGCTACACCTTC.

V usage is TRBV7-9 and J usage is TRBJ1-2; D perhaps matches TRBD1 (6 bases). Germline V CDR1 and CDR2: SEHNR, FQNEAQ (reference sequence). This CDR3 spans 13 amino acids. V was pared by 9 bases and J by 0 bases, with 11 bases between. The CDR3 DNA reads TGTGCCAGTCGGGCAGGGGCTAACTATGGCTACACCTTC. Protein: CASRAGANYGYTF.

This clone has a handful of counts. This rearrangement joins TRBV5-5 to TRBJ2-6, with D maybe TRBD2 (5 bases). The V end lost 0 bases, the J end lost 2 bases, and 15 bases lay between the germline ends. The V gene's germline CDR1 is SGHKS and CDR2 YYEKEE (reference sequence). This CDR3 spans 18 amino acids. CDR3 sequence reads: CASSLDRVGGAGANVLTF. CDR3 in DNA: TGTGCCAGCAGCTTGGACAGAGTCGGAGGTGCTGGGGCCAACGTCCTGACTTTC.

The rearrangement joins TRBV7-2 to TRBJ2-3; no clear D. CDR1 is SGHTA and CDR2 is FQGNSA in the germline V gene. Trimming took 4 bases from V and 6 from J, leaving 11 bases between them. The CDR3 sequence is 13 residues long. The CDR3 spells CASSSQKWDTQYF. CDR3 bases: TGTGCCAGCAGCTCACAAAAGTGGGATACGCAGTATTTT. The full variable domain, its missing parts supplied by reference TRBV7-2 and TRBJ2-3, is GAGVSQSPSNKVTEKGKDVELRCDPISGHTALYWYRQSLGQGLEFLIYFQGNSAPDKSGLPSDRFSAERTGGSVSTLTIQRTQQEDSAVYLCASSSQKWDTQYFGPGTRLTVL.

The chain joins TRBV7-3 to TRBJ2-1; 9 positions agree with TRBD1. V lost 6 bases to trimming and J lost 2 bases; unmatched junction nucleotides: 17. The germline CDR1 and CDR2 sequences are SGHTA and FQGTGA. CDR3 length equals 19 residues. CDR3 sequence reads: CASRIPGQGINATYNEQFF. CDR3 in DNA: TGTGCCAGCAGAATACCGGGACAGGGAATCAACGCGACCTACAATGAGCAGTTCTTC.

The chain joins TRBV2 to TRBJ2-2; a weak D match, TRBD1 (5 bases). The CDR3 is 14 residues long. The germline V gene has CDR1 SNHLY and CDR2 FYNNEI. Trimming took off 4 bases at V and 4 bases at J, with 10 bases between the two ends. For the CDR3, the DNA is TGTGCCAGCAGTGTGGGGCAGCCCACCGGGGAGCTGTTTTTT. Translation: CASSVGQPTGELFF.

This clone showed up just a few times. The chain has TRBV11-2 and TRBJ1-4; 9 nucleotides align to TRBD1. V lost 6 bases, J lost 8 bases, and 16 bases stayed unmatched. CDR1 is SGHAT, CDR2 FQNNGV, per germline. This CDR3 comprises 17 residues. This chain's CDR3 is CASRHGQGFSIGEKLFF. The CDR3 nucleotides are TGTGCCAGCAGACATGGACAGGGGTTCTCAATTGGAGAAAAACTGTTTTTT.

This chain links TRBV7-2 with TRBJ1-1, with 8 bases fitting TRBD1. CDR1 and CDR2 from the germline V gene are SGHTA and FQGNSA. This CDR3 has 15 residues. J was trimmed by 0 bases and V by 2 bases; bases with no gene match: 2. In DNA, the CDR3 is TGTGCCAGCAGCTTACAGGGACAGGTGAACACTGAAGCTTTCTTT. Encoded protein: CASSLQGQVNTEAFF. Filled out from reference TRBV7-2 and TRBJ1-1, the complete variable domain reads GAGVSQSPSNKVTEKGKDVELRCDPISGHTALYWYRQSLGQGLEFLIYFQGNSAPDKSGLPSDRFSAERTGGSVSTLTIQRTQQEDSAVYLCASSLQGQVNTEAFFGQGTRLTVV.

This sequence joins TRBV19 and TRBJ2-3; 10 nucleotides agree with TRBD2. Germline loops: CDR1 LNHDA, CDR2 SQIVND (reference sequence). The CDR3 length is 18 residues. V was pared by 4 bases and J by 4 bases, with 14 bases of the junction left unmatched. The CDR3 nucleotides read TGTGCCAGTAGTACGTCAAGCGGGGGGGCCGGAGATGCAGATACGCAGTATTTT. It yields the protein CASSTSSGGAGDADTQYF.

The chain uses TRBV2 and TRBJ2-1; the match to TRBD1 covers 8 bases. V shed 0 bases, J shed 8 bases, and the junction held 12 bases outside the gene matches. CDR1 SNHLY and CDR2 FYNNEI come from the germline V gene. CDR3 length equals 17 residues. The CDR3 here is CASSEAGQGLLDHEQFF. Written as DNA, the CDR3 is TGTGCCAGCAGTGAAGCAGGACAGGGTCTCTTGGACCATGAGCAGTTCTTC.

This sequence joins TRBV6-6 and TRBJ1-5; D remains ambiguous. Germline CDR1 reads MNHNY; CDR2 reads SVGAGI (reference sequence). Trimming took off 6 bases at V and 12 bases at J, with 15 bases between the two ends. This CDR3 comprises 12 residues. The CDR3, as DNA: TGTGCCAGCAGAGGTAACCCGGGAATCCAGCATTTT. Its translation is CASRGNPGIQHF.

CDR3 sequence reads: CASGDSGYTF. The CDR3 DNA reads TGTGCCAGTGGAGACAGCGGCTACACCTTC. This sequence joins TRBV25-1 and TRBJ1-2; perhaps TRBD1 as D (5 bases). This CDR3 comprises 10 residues. Looked up from germline, CDR1 is MGHDK and CDR2 is SYGVNS. V shed 9 bases and J shed 8 bases, with 10 bases lying between them.

The chain employs TRBV28 and TRBJ1-6; D unclear. Trimming stripped 4 bases from V and 0 bases from J, with 4 bases between. The V gene's germline CDR1 is MDHEN and CDR2 SYDVKM. The CDR3 is 14 residues long. CDR3 sequence (DNA): TGTGCCAGCAGTTCCGTCTCCTATAATTCACCCCTCCACTTT. Its translation is CASSSVSYNSPLHF.

The chain links TRBV9 to TRBJ2-2; D is perhaps TRBD1 (5 bases). Trimming shortened V by 1 base and J by 4 bases, and 8 bases separated the two germline ends. The CDR3 consists of 14 residues. From germline, CDR1 is SGDLS and CDR2 YYNGEE. DNA of the CDR3: TGTGCCAGCAGCGTAAAGGGGATCACCGGGGAGCTGTTTTTT. Translation: CASSVKGITGELFF.

V and J are TRBV5-1 and TRBJ2-7, with D possibly TRBD1 on 7 matching bases. Trimming removed 6 bases from V and 7 bases from J, with 17 bases in between. The CDR3 has 13 amino acids. CDR1 is SGHRS, CDR2 YFSETQ, per germline. The CDR3 bases are TGCGCCAGCACCCCAGGGGGGACGGGTGAGCAGTACTTC. Its protein is CASTPGGTGEQYF.

The genes are TRBV7-8 and TRBJ2-5; D possibly corresponds to TRBD2 (5 bases). Germline CDR1 and CDR2: SGHVS and FQNEAQ. This CDR3 comprises 12 residues. The V and J ends lost 8 bases and 11 bases respectively, with 18 bases between them. CDR3 sequence (DNA): TGTGCCAGCGGTCCGGCGGGCCTCGAACAGTACTTC. The encoded protein is CASGPAGLEQYF.

The chain employs TRBV10-3 and TRBJ2-3; 7 bases line up with TRBD2. CDR1 is ENHRY, CDR2 SYGVKD, per germline. V shed 8 bases, J shed 1 base, and the junction held 6 bases outside the gene matches. This CDR3 is 14 amino acids long. The CDR3 DNA reads as TGTGCCATCGGGGCGGGAGTAGGCACAGATACGCAGTATTTT. It is translated as CAIGAGVGTDTQYF.

This clone was seen once. The chain employs TRBV29-1 and TRBJ1-2; TRBD1 matches at 8 bases. Per germline, CDR1 SQVTM and CDR2 ANQGSEA. The trim removed 0 bases at V and 9 bases at J, leaving 12 bases unmatched. This CDR3 is built from 15 residues. The CDR3 protein is CSVEEPDRGHSSYTF. CDR3 nucleotide sequence: TGCAGCGTTGAAGAACCCGACAGGGGCCATTCGAGCTACACCTTC.

The chain combines TRBV4-2 with TRBJ2-3, with D maybe TRBD1 (6 bases). This CDR3 spans 16 amino acids. Looked up from germline, CDR1 is LGHNA and CDR2 is YNFKEQ. Trimming took off 1 base at V and 1 base at J, with 12 bases between the two ends. CDR3 nucleotides: TGTGCCAGCAGCCAAGCGGCCCAGGGGCGCACAGATACGCAGTATTTT. Amino acids: CASSQAAQGRTDTQYF.

The chain is built from TRBV5-1 and TRBJ2-7, with 7 bases matching TRBD1. V lost 1 base and J lost 6; bases outside the gene matches: 7. The V gene's germline CDR1 is SGHRS and CDR2 YFSETQ. The CDR3 is 14 amino acids. CDR3 DNA: TGCGCCAGCAGCTTGCTACAGGGGTTTGGCGAGCAGTACTTC. It encodes CASSLLQGFGEQYF.

As regards this clone: The sample contains more than one DNA sequence encoding this CDR3. The J gene is TRBJ1-1, the V gene TRBV7-9, with 11 bases fitting TRBD1. The CDR3 is 18 amino acids. The junction had 8 bases not matched to a gene; V was cut back by 1 base and J by 1 base. From germline, CDR1 is SEHNR and CDR2 FQNEAQ (reference sequence). The CDR3: CASSLDGQGAIWNTEAFF. The CDR3 DNA is TGTGCCAGCAGCTTAGATGGACAGGGGGCGATTTGGAACACTGAAGCTTTCTTT. Combining the CDR3 with reference TRBV7-9 and TRBJ1-1 gives the whole variable domain DTGVSQNPRHKITKRGQNVTFRCDPISEHNRLYWYRQTLGQGPEFLTYFQNEAQLEKSRLLSDRFSAERPKGSFSTLEIQRTEQGDSAMYLCASSLDGQGAIWNTEAFFGQGTRLTVV.

This clone was found a few times. This chain links TRBV11-1 with TRBJ2-1; D might be TRBD1 (6 bases). V was trimmed by 0 bases and J by 15 bases, leaving 18 bases between them. CDR1 and CDR2 from the germline V gene are SGHAT and FQDESV (reference sequence). This CDR3 comprises 14 residues. CDR3 coding DNA: TGTGCCAGCAGCTTAGCGAATTTAGGACAGCCTGTGTTCTTC. Its protein product is CASSLANLGQPVFF. The full variable domain, its missing parts supplied by reference TRBV11-1 and TRBJ2-1, is EAEVAQSPRYKITEKSQAVAFWCDPISGHATLYWYRQILGQGPELLVQFQDESVVDDSQLPKDRFSAERLKGVDSTLKIQPAELGDSAMYLCASSLANLGQPVFFGPGTRLTVL.

This rearrangement joins TRBV6-5 to TRBJ1-2; D possibly corresponds to TRBD1 (6 bases). The CDR3 runs to 15 residues. Trimming removed 6 bases from V and 0 bases from J, with 14 bases in between. Germline V gene lookup returns CDR1 MNHEY and CDR2 SVGAGI. In DNA, the CDR3 is TGTGCCAGCAGACAGACAGGAATAGCTAACTATGGCTACACCTTC. Its protein is CASRQTGIANYGYTF.

V usage is TRBV18 and J usage is TRBJ2-7, with 11 bases lining up with TRBD2. Germline assignment: CDR1 KGHSH and CDR2 LQKENI. This CDR3 spans 14 amino acids. With 8 bases clipped from V and 7 bases from J, the junction kept 10 bases outside the gene matches. The CDR3: CASRLSGRANEQYF. The CDR3 bases are TGTGCCAGCCGTCTTAGCGGGAGGGCCAATGAGCAGTACTTC.